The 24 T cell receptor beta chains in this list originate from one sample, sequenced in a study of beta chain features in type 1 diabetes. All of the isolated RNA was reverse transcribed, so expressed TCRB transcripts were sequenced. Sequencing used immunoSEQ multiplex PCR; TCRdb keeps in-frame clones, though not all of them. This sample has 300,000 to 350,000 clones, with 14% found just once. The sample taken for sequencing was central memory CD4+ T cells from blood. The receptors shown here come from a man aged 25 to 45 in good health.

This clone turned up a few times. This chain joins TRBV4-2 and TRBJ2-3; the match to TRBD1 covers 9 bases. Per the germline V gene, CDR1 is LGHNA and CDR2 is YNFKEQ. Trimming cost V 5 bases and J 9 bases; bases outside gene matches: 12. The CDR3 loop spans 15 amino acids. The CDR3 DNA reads TGTGCCAGCAGCATGGACAGGGGTGGGATAGGCACGCAGTATTTT. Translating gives CASSMDRGGIGTQYF.

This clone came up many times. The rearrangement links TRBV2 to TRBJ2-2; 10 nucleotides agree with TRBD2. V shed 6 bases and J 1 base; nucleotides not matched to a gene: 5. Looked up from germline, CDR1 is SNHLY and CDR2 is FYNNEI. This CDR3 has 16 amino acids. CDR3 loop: CASRFLAGGNTGELFF. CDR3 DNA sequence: TGTGCCAGCAGATTTTTAGCGGGAGGGAACACCGGGGAGCTGTTTTTT.

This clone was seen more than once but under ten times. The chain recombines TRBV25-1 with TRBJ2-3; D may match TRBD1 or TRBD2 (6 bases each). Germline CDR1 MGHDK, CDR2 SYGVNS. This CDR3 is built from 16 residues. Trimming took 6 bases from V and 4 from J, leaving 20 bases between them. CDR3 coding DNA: TGTGCCAGCAGGGTAAACATAGGGGGAGGCGCAGATACGCAGTATTTT. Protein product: CASRVNIGGGADTQYF. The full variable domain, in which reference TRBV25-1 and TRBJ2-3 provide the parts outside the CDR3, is EADIYQTPRYLVIGTGKKITLECSQTMGHDKMYWYQQDPGMELHLIHYSYGVNSTEKGDLSSESTVSRIRTEHFPLTLESARPSHTSQYLCASRVNIGGGADTQYFGPGTRLTVL.

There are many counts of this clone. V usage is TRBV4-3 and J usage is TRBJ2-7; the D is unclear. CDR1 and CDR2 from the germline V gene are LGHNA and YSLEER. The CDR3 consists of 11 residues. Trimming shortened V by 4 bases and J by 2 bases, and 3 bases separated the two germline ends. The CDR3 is CASSLTYEQYV. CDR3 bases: TGCGCCAGCAGCCTTACCTACGAGCAGTACGTC.

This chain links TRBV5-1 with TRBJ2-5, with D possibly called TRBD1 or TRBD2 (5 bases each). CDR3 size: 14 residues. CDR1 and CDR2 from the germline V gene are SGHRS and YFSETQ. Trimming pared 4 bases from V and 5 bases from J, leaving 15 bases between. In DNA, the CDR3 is TGCGCCAGCAGCCGAGACAGTTGGGGGGAGACCCAGTACTTC. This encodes CASSRDSWGETQYF.

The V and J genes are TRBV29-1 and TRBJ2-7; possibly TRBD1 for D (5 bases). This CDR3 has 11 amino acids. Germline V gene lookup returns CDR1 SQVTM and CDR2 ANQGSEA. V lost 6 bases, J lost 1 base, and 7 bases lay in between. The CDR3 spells CSVTASYEQYF. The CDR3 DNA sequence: TGCAGCGTGACAGCTTCCTACGAGCAGTACTTC.

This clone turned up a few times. DNA of the CDR3: TGTGCCAGCAGCTTAAGACAGGGTGGACAGACCCAGTACTTC. Residues: CASSLRQGGQTQYF. This chain links TRBV7-2 with TRBJ2-5, with TRBD1 matching 7 bases. This CDR3 is 14 amino acids long. The germline V gene has CDR1 SGHTA and CDR2 FQGNSA. With 2 bases clipped from V and 6 bases from J, the junction kept 6 bases outside the gene matches.

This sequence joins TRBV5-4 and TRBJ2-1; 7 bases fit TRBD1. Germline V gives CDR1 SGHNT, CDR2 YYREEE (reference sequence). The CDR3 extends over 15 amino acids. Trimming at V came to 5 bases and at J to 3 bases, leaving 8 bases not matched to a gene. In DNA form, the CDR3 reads TGTGCCAGCAGTGACCGGGACAGACTCTACAATGAGCAGTTCTTC. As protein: CASSDRDRLYNEQFF. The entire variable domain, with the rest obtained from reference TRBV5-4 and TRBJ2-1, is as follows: ETGVTQSPTHLIKTRGQQVTLRCSSQSGHNTVSWYQQALGQGPQFIFQYYREEENGRGNFPPRFSGLQFPNYSSELNVNALELDDSALYLCASSDRDRLYNEQFFGPGTRLTVL.

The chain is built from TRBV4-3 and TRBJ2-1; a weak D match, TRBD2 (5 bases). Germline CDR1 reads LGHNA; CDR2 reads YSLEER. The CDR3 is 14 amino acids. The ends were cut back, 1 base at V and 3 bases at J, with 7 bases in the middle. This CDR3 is CASSQVAYYNEQFF. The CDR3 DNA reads TGCGCCAGCAGCCAAGTAGCGTACTACAATGAGCAGTTCTTC.

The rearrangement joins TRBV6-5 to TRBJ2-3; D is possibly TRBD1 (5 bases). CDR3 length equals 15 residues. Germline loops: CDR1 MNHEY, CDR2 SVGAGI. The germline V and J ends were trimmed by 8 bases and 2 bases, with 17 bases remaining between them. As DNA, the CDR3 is TGTGCCAGCTCAACAAACAGGTGGGACACAGATACGCAGTATTTT. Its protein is CASSTNRWDTDTQYF.

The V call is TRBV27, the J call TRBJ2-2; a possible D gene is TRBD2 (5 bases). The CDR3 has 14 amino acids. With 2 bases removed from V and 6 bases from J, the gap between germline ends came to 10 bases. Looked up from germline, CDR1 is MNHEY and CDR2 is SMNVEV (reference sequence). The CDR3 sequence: CASSLGERPGELFF. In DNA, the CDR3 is TGTGCCAGCAGTTTAGGGGAGCGGCCCGGGGAGCTGTTTTTT.

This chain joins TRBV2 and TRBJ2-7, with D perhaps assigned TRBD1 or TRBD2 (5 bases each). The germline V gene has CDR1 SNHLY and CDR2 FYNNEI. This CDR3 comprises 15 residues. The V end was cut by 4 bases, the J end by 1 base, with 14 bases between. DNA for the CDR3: TGTGCCAGCAGTGGAGGTCGGGGCCCTTCCTACGAGCAGTACTTC. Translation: CASSGGRGPSYEQYF.

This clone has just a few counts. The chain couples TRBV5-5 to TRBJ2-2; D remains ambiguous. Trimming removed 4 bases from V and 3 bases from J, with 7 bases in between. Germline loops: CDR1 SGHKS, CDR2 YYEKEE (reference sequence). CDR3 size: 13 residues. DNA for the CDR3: TGTGCCAGCAGCCTGTGGGACACCGGGGAGCTGTTTTTT. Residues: CASSLWDTGELFF.

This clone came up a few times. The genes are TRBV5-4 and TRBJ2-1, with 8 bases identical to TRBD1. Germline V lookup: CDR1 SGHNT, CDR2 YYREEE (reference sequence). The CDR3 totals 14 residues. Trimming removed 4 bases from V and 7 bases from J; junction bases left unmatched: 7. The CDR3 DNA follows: TGTGCCAGCAGCCTTCGGACAGGGAGGAATGAGCAGTTCTTC. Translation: CASSLRTGRNEQFF.

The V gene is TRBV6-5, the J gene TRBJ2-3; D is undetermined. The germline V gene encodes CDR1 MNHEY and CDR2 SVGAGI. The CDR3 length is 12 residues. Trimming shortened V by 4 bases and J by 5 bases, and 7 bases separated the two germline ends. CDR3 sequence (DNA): TGTGCCAGCAGTTCTACGGGAGATACGCAGTATTTT. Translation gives CASSSTGDTQYF.

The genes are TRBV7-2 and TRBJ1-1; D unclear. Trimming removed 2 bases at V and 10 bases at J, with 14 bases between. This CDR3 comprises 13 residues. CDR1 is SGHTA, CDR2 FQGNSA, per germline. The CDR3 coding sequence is TGTGCCAGCAGCTTAAAATCACGGGAGGGAGCTTTCTTT. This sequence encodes CASSLKSREGAFF. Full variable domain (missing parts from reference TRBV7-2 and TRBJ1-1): GAGVSQSPSNKVTEKGKDVELRCDPISGHTALYWYRQSLGQGLEFLIYFQGNSAPDKSGLPSDRFSAERTGGSVSTLTIQRTQQEDSAVYLCASSLKSREGAFFGQGTRLTVV.

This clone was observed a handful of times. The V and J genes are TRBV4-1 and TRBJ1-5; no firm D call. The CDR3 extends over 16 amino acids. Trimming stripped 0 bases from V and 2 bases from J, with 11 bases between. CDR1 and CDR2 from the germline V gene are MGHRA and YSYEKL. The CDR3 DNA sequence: TGCGCCAGCAGCCAAGATTGGGCAGTAGGCAATCAGCCCCAGCATTTT. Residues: CASSQDWAVGNQPQHF.

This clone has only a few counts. The CDR3 bases are TGTGCCAGCAGCTTAGGTCTAACCTACACAGATACGCAGTATTTT. This gives the protein CASSLGLTYTDTQYF. The V gene is TRBV7-2, the J gene TRBJ2-3; D is unresolved. Germline lookup yields CDR1 SGHTA and CDR2 FQGNSA. The CDR3 has 15 amino acids. Deletions cut 1 base from V and 2 bases from J, with 10 bases between.

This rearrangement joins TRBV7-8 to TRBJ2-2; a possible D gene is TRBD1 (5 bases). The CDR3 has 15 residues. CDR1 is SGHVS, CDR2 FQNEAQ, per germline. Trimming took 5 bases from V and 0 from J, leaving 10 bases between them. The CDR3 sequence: CASSPRQTNTGELFF. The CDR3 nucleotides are TGTGCCAGCAGCCCTCGACAGACGAACACCGGGGAGCTGTTTTTT.

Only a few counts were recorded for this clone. In DNA, the CDR3 is TGTGCCAGCAGCGAGTTAAGGGACAGAGGTCTATACGAGCAGTACGTC. Its translation is CASSELRDRGLYEQYV. The V gene is TRBV2, the J gene TRBJ2-7; 7 positions agree with TRBD1. CDR1 SNHLY and CDR2 FYNNEI come from the germline V gene. The CDR3 runs to 16 residues. V lost 6 bases and J lost 4; bases outside the gene matches: 15.

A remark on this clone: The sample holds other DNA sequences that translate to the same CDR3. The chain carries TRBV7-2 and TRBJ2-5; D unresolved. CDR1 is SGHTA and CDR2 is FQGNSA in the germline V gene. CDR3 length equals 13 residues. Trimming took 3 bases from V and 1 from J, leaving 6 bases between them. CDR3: CASSFGRQETQYF. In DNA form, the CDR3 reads TGTGCCAGCAGCTTTGGGCGCCAAGAGACCCAGTACTTC.

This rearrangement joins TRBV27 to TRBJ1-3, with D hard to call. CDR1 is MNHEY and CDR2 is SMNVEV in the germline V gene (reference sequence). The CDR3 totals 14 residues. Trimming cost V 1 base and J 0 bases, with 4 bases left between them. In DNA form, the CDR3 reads TGTGCCAGCAGTTTATTGCCCTCTGGAAACACCATATATTTT. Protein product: CASSLLPSGNTIYF.

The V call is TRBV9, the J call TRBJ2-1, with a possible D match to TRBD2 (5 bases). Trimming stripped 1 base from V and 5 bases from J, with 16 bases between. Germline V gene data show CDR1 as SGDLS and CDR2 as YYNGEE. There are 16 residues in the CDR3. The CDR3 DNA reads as TGTGCCAGCAGCGTAATCGGGATAGGTACCCACAATGAGCAGTTCTTC. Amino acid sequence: CASSVIGIGTHNEQFF.

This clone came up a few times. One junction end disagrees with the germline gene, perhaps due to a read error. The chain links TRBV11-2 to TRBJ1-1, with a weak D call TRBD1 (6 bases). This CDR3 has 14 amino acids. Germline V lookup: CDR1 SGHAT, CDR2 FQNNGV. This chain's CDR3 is CASSRPGGGTGAFF. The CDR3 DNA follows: TGTGCCAGCAGCCGACCGGGGGGGGGCACTGGAGCTTTCTTT.